This passage covers 13 T cell receptor beta chains from one sample sequenced in a study of post-analysis software for immune sequencing data. The TCR beta cDNA libraries carried unique molecular identifiers. TCRdb re-called the PCR reads with MiXCR, one entry per CDR3 protein. The sample includes a few hundred thousand distinct CDR3 sequences, approximately 34% of them seen just once. These TCRs are of unknown antigen specificity. The study, taken as a whole, reports: Five or six TRBV segments were significantly more frequent in patients than in controls. TRBV5-6, TRBV5-1 and TRBV20-1 were among these segments.

The specimen was blood. Source of these receptors: a girl aged 5-17 years with multiple sclerosis.

The J gene is TRBJ1-2, the V gene TRBV27, with D possibly matching TRBD1 (6 bases). The CDR3 is 15 amino acids. Germline V gives CDR1 MNHEY, CDR2 SMNVEV (reference sequence). With 8 bases removed from V and 2 bases from J, the gap between germline ends came to 18 bases. CDR3 DNA sequence: TGTGCCAGCTCTCCCGGGGGGCGAGTAAACTATGGCTACACCTTC. Translated, it gives CASSPGGRVNYGYTF.

The J gene is TRBJ2-7, the V gene TRBV9; D is ambiguous. The CDR3 runs to 12 residues. V lost 5 bases and J 9 bases, leaving 15 bases between the germline ends. The V gene's germline CDR1 is SGDLS and CDR2 YYNGEE. The DNA of the CDR3 is TGTGCCAGCAGGCGTACTCCTTCGGGGCAGTACTTC. It translates to CASRRTPSGQYF.

This clonotype was observed a few times. The chain uses TRBV24-1 and TRBJ2-2; perhaps TRBD1 as D (5 bases). V was shortened by 5 bases and J by 5 bases, with 11 bases between the two germline ends. The CDR3 runs 14 residues. In germline, CDR1 is KGHDR, CDR2 SFDVKD. Here the CDR3 reads CATSARGRTGELFF. In DNA, the CDR3 is TGTGCCACCAGTGCTAGGGGAAGAACCGGGGAGCTGTTTTTT.

This chain connects TRBV3-1 to TRBJ1-1; TRBD1 might be the D (5 bases). Germline CDR1 and CDR2: LGHDT and YNNKEL (reference sequence). V was trimmed by 3 bases and J by 0 bases, leaving 8 bases between them. The CDR3 extends over 14 amino acids. The DNA of the CDR3 is TGTGCCAGCAGCCAGCGACAGCTGAACACTGAAGCTTTCTTT. Its translation: CASSQRQLNTEAFF.

This clonotype was observed at least ten times. The chain employs TRBV7-9 and TRBJ2-1, with D perhaps TRBD2 (7 bases). V shed 5 bases and J shed 1 base, with 15 bases lying between them. The CDR3 totals 16 residues. Germline-derived CDR1 and CDR2 are SEHNR and FQNEAQ (reference sequence). CDR3 sequence: CASSGKQGGSYNEQFF. DNA for the CDR3: TGTGCCAGCAGCGGGAAACAGGGAGGGTCCTACAATGAGCAGTTCTTC.

The chain uses TRBV12-3 or TRBV12-4 and TRBJ2-3; 7 bases agree with TRBD2. This CDR3 comprises 16 residues. Germline trimming cut 2 bases from V and 4 bases from J; bases unmatched to any gene: 9. The CDR3 DNA sequence: TGTGCCAGCAGTTTATATGCGGGAGTTACCGCAGATACGCAGTATTTT. It specifies CASSLYAGVTADTQYF.

In its sample, this clonotype was seen many times. This chain uses TRBV28 with TRBJ2-3; D is unresolved. This CDR3 contains 13 residues. Trimming left V 8 bases short and J 3 bases short, with 12 bases between. Germline assignment: CDR1 MDHEN and CDR2 SYDVKM. CDR3 in amino acids: CASSPPGTDTQYF. The CDR3 coding sequence is TGTGCCAGCTCACCACCCGGTACAGATACGCAGTATTTT. Together with reference TRBV28 and TRBJ2-3, the CDR3 gives the full variable domain: DVKVTQSSRYLVKRTGEKVFLECVQDMDHENMFWYRQDPGLGLRLIYFSYDVKMKEKGDIPEGYSVSREKKERFSLILESASTNQTSMYLCASSPPGTDTQYFGPGTRLTVL.

As for this clonotype: This may be a read error, as it is one base from a much larger clone. V gene TRBV20-1 combines with J gene TRBJ2-5, with D perhaps TRBD1 or TRBD2 (5 bases each). CDR3 length: 14 residues. Germline values: CDR1 DFQATT, CDR2 SNEGSKA (reference sequence). Trimming took off 3 bases at V and 11 bases at J, with 22 bases between the two ends. The DNA of the CDR3 is TGCAGTGCTAGCTTTAGTAGGGGTTCTGGGGAGCAGTACTTC. Its protein product is CSASFSRGSGEQYF.

Written as DNA, the CDR3 is TGCGCCAGCAGCCAAGACCCCAGCACCGGGGAGCTGTTTTTT. Translating it yields CASSQDPSTGELFF. The V call is TRBV4-1, the J call TRBJ2-2; no firm D call. Trimming pared 0 bases from V and 4 bases from J, leaving 6 bases between. Germline CDR1 is MGHRA and CDR2 is YSYEKL. The CDR3 runs to 14 residues.

Ten or more counts support this clonotype. The genes are TRBV6-1 and TRBJ1-2; 7 nucleotides align to TRBD1. The V segment lost 6 bases and the J segment 5 bases; nucleotides outside the gene matches: 15. The CDR3 is 16 amino acids. The germline V gene encodes CDR1 MNHNS and CDR2 SASEGT. The CDR3 DNA is TGTGCCAGCAGGGCCGGGACAGCTGGGGGAGTATATGGCTACACCTTC. It codes for CASRAGTAGGVYGYTF.

This clonotype was counted many times. The chain recombines TRBV2 with TRBJ2-5; 14 nucleotides match TRBD2. The CDR3 loop spans 15 amino acids. Germline lookup yields CDR1 SNHLY and CDR2 FYNNEI. Germline trimming cut 1 base from V and 7 bases from J; bases unmatched to any gene: 2. DNA of the CDR3: TGTGCCAGCAGTGAAGAGACTAGCGGGAGGGGGACCCAGTACTTC. This translates into CASSEETSGRGTQYF.

This clonotype was observed at least ten times. The rearrangement links TRBV5-1 to TRBJ2-3, with 7 bases fitting TRBD1. From germline, CDR1 is SGHRS and CDR2 YFSETQ. V gave up 6 bases and J gave up 4 bases; unmatched junction bases: 11. There are 15 residues in the CDR3. The DNA for the CDR3 is TGCGCCAGCACCCGACAGGGCCAACGGGCAGATACGCAGTATTTT. This sequence encodes CASTRQGQRADTQYF.

The chain is built from TRBV7-2 and TRBJ1-3, with a possible D match to TRBD1 (5 bases). The CDR3 extends over 15 amino acids. Germline CDR1 and CDR2: SGHTA and FQGNSA. V was cut by 5 bases and J by 0 bases, with 11 bases left in between. The CDR3 DNA is TGTGCCAGCAGCCGACGACAGTTCTCTGGAAACACCATATATTTT. Translated: CASSRRQFSGNTIYF.